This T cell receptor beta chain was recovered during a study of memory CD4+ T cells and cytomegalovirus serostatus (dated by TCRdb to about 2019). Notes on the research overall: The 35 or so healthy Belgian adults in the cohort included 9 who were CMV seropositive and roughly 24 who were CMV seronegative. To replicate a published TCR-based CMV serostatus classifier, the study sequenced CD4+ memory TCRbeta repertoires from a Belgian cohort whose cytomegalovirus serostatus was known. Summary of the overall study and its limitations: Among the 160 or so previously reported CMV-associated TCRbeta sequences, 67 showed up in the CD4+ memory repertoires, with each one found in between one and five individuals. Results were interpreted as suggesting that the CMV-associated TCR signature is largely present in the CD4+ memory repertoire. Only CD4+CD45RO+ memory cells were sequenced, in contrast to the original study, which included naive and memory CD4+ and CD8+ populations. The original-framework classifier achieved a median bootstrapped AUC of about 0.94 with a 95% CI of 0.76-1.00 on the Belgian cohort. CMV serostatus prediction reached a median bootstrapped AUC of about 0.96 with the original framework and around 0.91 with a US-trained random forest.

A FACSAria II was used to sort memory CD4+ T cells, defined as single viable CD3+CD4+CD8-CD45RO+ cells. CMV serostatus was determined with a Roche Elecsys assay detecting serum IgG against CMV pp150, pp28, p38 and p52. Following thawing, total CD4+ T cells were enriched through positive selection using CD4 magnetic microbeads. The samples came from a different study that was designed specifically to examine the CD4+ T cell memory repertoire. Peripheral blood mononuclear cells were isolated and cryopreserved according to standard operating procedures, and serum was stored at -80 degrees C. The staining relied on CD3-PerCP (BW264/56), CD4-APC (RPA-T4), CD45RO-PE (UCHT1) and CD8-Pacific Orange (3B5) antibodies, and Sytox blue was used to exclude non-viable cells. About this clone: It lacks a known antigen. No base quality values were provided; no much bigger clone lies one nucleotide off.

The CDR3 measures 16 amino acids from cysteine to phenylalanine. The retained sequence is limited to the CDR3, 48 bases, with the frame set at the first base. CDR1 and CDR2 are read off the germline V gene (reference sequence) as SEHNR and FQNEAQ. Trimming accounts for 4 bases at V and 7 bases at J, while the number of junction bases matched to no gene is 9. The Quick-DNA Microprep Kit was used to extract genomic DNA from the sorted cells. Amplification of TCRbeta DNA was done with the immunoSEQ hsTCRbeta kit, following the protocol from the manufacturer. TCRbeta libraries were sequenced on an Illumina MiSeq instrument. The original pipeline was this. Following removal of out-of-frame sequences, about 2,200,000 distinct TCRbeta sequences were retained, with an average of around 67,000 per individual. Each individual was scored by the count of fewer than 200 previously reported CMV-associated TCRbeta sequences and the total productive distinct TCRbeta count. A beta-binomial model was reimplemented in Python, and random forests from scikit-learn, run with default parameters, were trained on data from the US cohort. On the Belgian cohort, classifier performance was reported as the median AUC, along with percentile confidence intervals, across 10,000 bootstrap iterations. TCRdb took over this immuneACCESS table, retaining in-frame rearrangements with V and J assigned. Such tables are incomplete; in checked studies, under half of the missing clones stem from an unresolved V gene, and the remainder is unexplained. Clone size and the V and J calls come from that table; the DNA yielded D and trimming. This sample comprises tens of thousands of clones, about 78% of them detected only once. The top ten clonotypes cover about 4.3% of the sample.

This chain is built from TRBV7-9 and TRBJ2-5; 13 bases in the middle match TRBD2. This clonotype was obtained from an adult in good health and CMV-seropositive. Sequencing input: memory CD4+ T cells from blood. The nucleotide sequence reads TGTGCCAGCAGCTCCTGGACTAGCGGGAGAGGAACGACCCAGTACTTC. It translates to CASSSWTSGRGTTQYF. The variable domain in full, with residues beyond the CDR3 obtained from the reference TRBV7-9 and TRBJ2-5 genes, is DTGVSQNPRHKITKRGQNVTFRCDPISEHNRLYWYRQTLGQGPEFLTYFQNEAQLEKSRLLSDRFSAERPKGSFSTLEIQRTEQGDSAMYLCASSSWTSGRGTTQYFGPGTRLLVL.